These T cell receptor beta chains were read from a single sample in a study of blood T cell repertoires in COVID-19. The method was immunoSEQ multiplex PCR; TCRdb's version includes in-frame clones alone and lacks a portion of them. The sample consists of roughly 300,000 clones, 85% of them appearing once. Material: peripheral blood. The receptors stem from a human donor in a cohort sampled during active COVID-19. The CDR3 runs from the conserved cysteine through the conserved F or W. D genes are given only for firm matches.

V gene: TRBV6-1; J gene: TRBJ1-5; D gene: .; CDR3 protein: CASSEVGGAGQPQHF
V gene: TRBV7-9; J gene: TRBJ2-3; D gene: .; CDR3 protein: CASSPGQITTDTQYF
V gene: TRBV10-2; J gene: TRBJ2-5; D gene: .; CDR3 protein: CASSEPTRRRQETQYF
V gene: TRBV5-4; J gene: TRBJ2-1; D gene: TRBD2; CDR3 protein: CASSQRGGEQFF
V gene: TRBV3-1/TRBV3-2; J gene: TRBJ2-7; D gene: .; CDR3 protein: CASSQGLRSYEQYF
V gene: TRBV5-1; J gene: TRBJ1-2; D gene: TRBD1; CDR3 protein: CASSLDGTGAPYGYTF
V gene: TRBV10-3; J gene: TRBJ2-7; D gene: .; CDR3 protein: CAISEIHYEQYF
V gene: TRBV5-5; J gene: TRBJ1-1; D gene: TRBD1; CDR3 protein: CASSIGQGAGKNTEAFF
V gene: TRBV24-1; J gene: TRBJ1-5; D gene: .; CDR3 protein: CATSEGQLNQPQHF
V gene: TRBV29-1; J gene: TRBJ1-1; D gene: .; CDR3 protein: CSVARNTGIPNTEAFF
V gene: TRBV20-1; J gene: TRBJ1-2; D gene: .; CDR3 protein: CSASIPQSNYGYTF
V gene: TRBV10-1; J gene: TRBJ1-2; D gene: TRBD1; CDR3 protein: CASSSGTGGSLHFF
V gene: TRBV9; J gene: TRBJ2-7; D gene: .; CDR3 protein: CASSVAGSGSSYEQYF
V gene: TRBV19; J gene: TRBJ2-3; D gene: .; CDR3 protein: CASRRGDTQYF
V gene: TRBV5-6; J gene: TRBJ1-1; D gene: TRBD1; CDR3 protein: CASSLLSYRGRGTEAFF
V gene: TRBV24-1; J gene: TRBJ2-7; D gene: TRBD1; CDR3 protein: CATMSAGGPPYEQYF
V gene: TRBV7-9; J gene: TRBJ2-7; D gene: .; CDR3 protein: CASSPTGSSYEQYF
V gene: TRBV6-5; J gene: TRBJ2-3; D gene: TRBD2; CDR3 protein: CASRRAGGKGDTQYF
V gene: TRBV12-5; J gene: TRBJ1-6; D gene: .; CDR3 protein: CASGLTLYSNPSDSPLHF
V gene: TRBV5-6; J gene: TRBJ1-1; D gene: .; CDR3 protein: CASSLAMQGTEAFF
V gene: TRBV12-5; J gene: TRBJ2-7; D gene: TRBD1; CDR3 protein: CASGPTGQGFKEQYF
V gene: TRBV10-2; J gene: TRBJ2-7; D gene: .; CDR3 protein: CASSRGEAAEQYF
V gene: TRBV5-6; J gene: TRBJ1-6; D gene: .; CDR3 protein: CASSLGPSGRSYNSPLHF
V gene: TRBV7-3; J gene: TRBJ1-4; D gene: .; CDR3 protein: CASSFPRPGKFALNEKLFF
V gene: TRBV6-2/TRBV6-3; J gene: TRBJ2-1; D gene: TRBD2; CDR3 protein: CASSSDRPPGLGLNEQFF
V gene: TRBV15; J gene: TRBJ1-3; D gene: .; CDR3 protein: CATSGRGIGGNTIYF
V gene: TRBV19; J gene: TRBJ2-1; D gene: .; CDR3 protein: CASTQGYNEQFF
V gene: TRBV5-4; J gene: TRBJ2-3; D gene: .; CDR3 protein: CASSLSQATDTQYF
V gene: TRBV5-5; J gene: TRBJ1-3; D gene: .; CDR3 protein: CASSLFLALQGNTIYF
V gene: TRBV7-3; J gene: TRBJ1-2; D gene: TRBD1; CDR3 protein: CASSLRPGQRRDGYTF